The clone carrying this T cell receptor beta chain occurred many times. Germline-derived CDR1 and CDR2 are MNHEY and SVGEGT. V shed 1 base and J shed 3 bases, with 10 bases lying between them. This CDR3 contains 15 residues. Authors of the study amplified TCR beta CDR3 regions from RNA transcripts. HTBI primers were employed in a first-round RT-PCR of the TCR CDR3. TCRdb recomputed calls from the multiplex PCR reads with MiXCR, one row per CDR3 protein. This table has approximately 690,000 distinct CDR3 sequences, about a fifth appearing once. This entry belongs to a study of T cells in Graves' hyperthyroidism and ophthalmopathy.

Sample: blood. This clonotype was sampled from a young man with Graves' ophthalmopathy. J is TRBJ1-5 and V is TRBV6-2 or TRBV6-3; no clear D gene. The CDR3 DNA is TGTGCCAGCAGTTACTGGGCCAGATTCAATCAGCCCCAGCATTTT. Translating gives CASSYWARFNQPQHF.